This T cell receptor (beta chain) appears in the sequencing data of a study of identical twins' blood T cells. As regards this clonotype: Its antigen is as yet unknown. A read error may produce the germline difference seen at one junction end.

CDR3 length: 16 amino acids. CDR1 and CDR2 from the germline V gene are SSHAT and FNYEAQ (reference sequence). Regarding the study as a whole: Twins shared about as many clonotypes as their cloneset sizes predicted. Each donor's most abundant TCRbeta clonotypes shared more CDR3 sequences with her twin than unrelated donors.

One entry per CDR3 protein results from TCRdb running MiXCR on the 5' RACE reads. The repertoire holds hundreds of thousands of distinct CDR3 sequences, roughly 28% seen once, with 5.5% to 7% in the top ten. Material for sequencing was PBMCs. This sequence was found in a woman aged 18 to 55 in good health. The chain is built from TRBV7-7 and TRBJ2-2; D might be TRBD1 or TRBD2, each matching 5 bases. CDR3 sequence reads: CASRRNPFAGTVELFF. CDR3 DNA: TGTGCCAGCAGACGAAACCCCTTCGCAGGGACCGTGGAGCTGTTTTTT. Based on the CDR3 plus reference TRBV7-7 and TRBJ2-2, the full variable domain is GAGVSQSPRYKVTKRGQDVTLRCDPISSHATLYWYQQALGQGPEFLTYFNYEAQPDKSGLPSDRFSAERPEGSISTLTIQRTEQRDSAMYRCASRRNPFAGTVELFFGEGSRLTVL.